Shown below are 16 T cell receptor beta chains from a single sample sequenced in a study of cytomegalovirus exposure and HLA in healthy donors. 13 Jbeta primers and 60 Vbeta primers were used for the PCR. Sequenced by immunoSEQ multiplex PCR; TCRdb stores in-frame clones only, minus some. With roughly 60,000 clones in the sample, the ten largest clones hold around 3.6%. Sequenced material: PBMCs. Receptor source: a woman under 30 in good health and CMV-seronegative.

V usage is TRBV7-9 and J usage is TRBJ1-2; D is undetermined. Germline CDR1 reads SEHNR; CDR2 reads FQNEAQ (reference sequence). V gave up 0 bases and J gave up 5 bases, with 16 bases separating them. The CDR3 length is 16 residues. The CDR3 spells CASSLAVATRGYGYTF. The CDR3 DNA follows: TGTGCCAGCAGCTTAGCGGTCGCAACGCGGGGTTATGGCTACACCTTC.

The chain carries TRBV7-6 and TRBJ2-3, with TRBD2 matching 9 bases. V lost 5 bases and J lost 6; bases outside the gene matches: 9. CDR3 size: 15 residues. Germline CDR1 and CDR2: SGHVS and FNYEAQ. The chain's CDR3 is CASSHSGSTGDTQYF. CDR3 DNA sequence: TGTGCCAGCAGCCATAGCGGGAGTACGGGTGATACGCAGTATTTT.

This chain links TRBV5-6 with TRBJ1-1, with 9 bases aligning to TRBD1. Losses at the gene ends were 0 bases for V and 12 bases for J; bases not matched to a gene: 6. Per the germline V gene, CDR1 is SGHDT and CDR2 is YYEEEE. This CDR3 comprises 13 residues. This CDR3 is CASSLASDRGTFF. The CDR3 coding sequence is TGTGCCAGCAGCTTGGCGTCGGACAGGGGAACTTTCTTT.

The V gene is TRBV2, the J gene TRBJ2-7, with TRBD2 matching 13 bases. The germline V gene encodes CDR1 SNHLY and CDR2 FYNNEI. The V segment lost 6 bases and the J segment 3 bases; nucleotides outside the gene matches: 8. The CDR3 is 16 amino acids. The CDR3 nucleotides read TGTGCCAGCAGGACTAGCGGGGGGCCCCATTACTACGAGCAGTACTTC. Translating it yields CASRTSGGPHYYEQYF.

A word on this clone: The CDR3 does not close with the conserved phenylalanine or tryptophan, likely indicating a read error. The DNA is omitted, as the CDR3 cannot be located on it reliably, and the CDR3 follows TCRdb's listing. J is TRBJ1-2 and V is TRBV25-1; whether TRBD1, the table's D call, matches the DNA was not checked. The CDR3 has 10 residues if both end residues are counted. Germline V CDR1 and CDR2: MGHDK, SYGVNS. This chain's CDR3 is CARLIPGQKG.

This chain connects TRBV4-1 to TRBJ2-7; D remains unclear. V was trimmed by 4 bases and J by 2 bases, leaving 18 bases between them. The CDR3 spans 16 residues. CDR1 and CDR2 from the germline V gene are MGHRA and YSYEKL. In DNA, the CDR3 is TGCGCCAGCAGCCTCCACACAGAGCCTCACGCCTACGAGCAGTACTTC. It is translated as CASSLHTEPHAYEQYF.

The chain combines TRBV27 with TRBJ2-3; D is unresolved. CDR3 length: 13 amino acids. Germline CDR1 and CDR2: MNHEY and SMNVEV (reference sequence). With 4 bases removed from V and 0 bases from J, the gap between germline ends came to 5 bases. CDR3 coding DNA: TGTGCCAGCAGTTCGGGTAGCACAGATACGCAGTATTTT. Translating it yields CASSSGSTDTQYF.

The CDR3 DNA reads TGTGCCAGTACAGGGCCCACGGACGGCAGGAGCTCCTACGAGCAGTACTTC. It specifies CASTGPTDGRSSYEQYF. This rearrangement joins TRBV19 to TRBJ2-7; D possibly corresponds to TRBD1 (5 bases). This CDR3 comprises 17 residues. Germline assignment: CDR1 LNHDA and CDR2 SQIVND (reference sequence). V shed 7 bases and J shed 0 bases, with 22 bases lying between them.

The chain employs TRBV19 and TRBJ1-5; 10 bases align to TRBD1. Germline V lookup: CDR1 LNHDA, CDR2 SQIVND (reference sequence). The CDR3 covers 15 residues. The J segment lost 0 bases and the V segment lost 10 bases, leaving 6 bases of the junction unmatched. The CDR3, as DNA: TGTGCCACCTGGACAGGGGGGGTTAGCAATCAGCCCCAGCATTTT. Protein sequence: CATWTGGVSNQPQHF. Drawing the rest from reference TRBV19 and TRBJ1-5, the complete variable domain is DGGITQSPKYLFRKEGQNVTLSCEQNLNHDAMYWYRQDPGQGLRLIYYSQIVNDFQKGDIAEGYSVSREKKESFPLTVTSAQKNPTAFYLCATWTGGVSNQPQHFGDGTRLSIL.

The chain uses TRBV2 and TRBJ1-6; 9 bases are a match to TRBD1. Per germline, CDR1 SNHLY and CDR2 FYNNEI. The CDR3 has 14 amino acids. The trim removed 6 bases at V and 9 bases at J, leaving 6 bases unmatched. CDR3 nucleotides: TGTGCCAGCAGGGTCGGGACAGGGCGTTCACCCCTCCACTTT. This sequence encodes CASRVGTGRSPLHF.

This chain links TRBV6-5 with TRBJ1-2; 10 bases are shared with TRBD1. Germline V gives CDR1 MNHEY, CDR2 SVGAGI. V trimming: 8 bases; J trimming: 7 bases; junction bases outside the gene matches: 7. The CDR3 has 13 amino acids. The CDR3 is CASARTGGRGYTF. The CDR3 DNA sequence: TGTGCCAGCGCCCGGACAGGGGGTCGTGGCTACACCTTC.

J is TRBJ2-5 and V is TRBV25-1; 13 nucleotides align to TRBD2. This CDR3 comprises 17 residues. With V trimmed by 6 bases and J by 0 bases, 7 bases remained unmatched. Germline CDR1 is MGHDK and CDR2 is SYGVNS. The CDR3: CASRGRTSGSNQETQYF. CDR3 nucleotides: TGTGCCAGCAGGGGCAGGACTAGCGGGAGTAACCAAGAGACCCAGTACTTC. Filled out from reference TRBV25-1 and TRBJ2-5, the complete variable domain reads EADIYQTPRYLVIGTGKKITLECSQTMGHDKMYWYQQDPGMELHLIHYSYGVNSTEKGDLSSESTVSRIRTEHFPLTLESARPSHTSQYLCASRGRTSGSNQETQYFGPGTRLLVL.

CDR3 protein: CSAGETYEQYF. The CDR3 DNA reads TGCAGCGCAGGGGAAACCTACGAGCAGTACTTC. The rearrangement uses TRBV29-1 and TRBJ2-7, with a possible D match to TRBD1 (6 bases). The CDR3 covers 11 residues. V was cut by 7 bases and J by 2 bases, with 9 bases left in between. The germline CDR1 and CDR2 sequences are SQVTM and ANQGSEA.

The chain is built from TRBV29-1 and TRBJ1-4; perhaps TRBD1 as D (6 bases). The V and J ends lost 8 bases and 2 bases respectively, with 12 bases between them. Germline CDR1 SQVTM, CDR2 ANQGSEA. This CDR3 region has 13 residues. The CDR3 sequence is CSFWDTTNEKLFF. CDR3 sequence (DNA): TGCAGCTTCTGGGACACTACTAATGAAAAACTGTTTTTT. Using reference TRBV29-1 and TRBJ1-4 for the parts outside the CDR3, the full variable domain is SAVISQKPSRDICQRGTSLTIQCQVDSQVTMMFWYRQQPGQSLTLIATANQGSEATYESGFVIDKFPISRPNLTFSTLTVSNMSPEDSSIYLCSFWDTTNEKLFFGSGTQLSVL.

The gene calls are TRBV4-1 and TRBJ1-4, with D tentatively TRBD1 (6 bases). The V end lost 0 bases, the J end lost 2 bases, and 10 bases lay between the germline ends. The CDR3 runs to 16 residues. The germline V gene has CDR1 MGHRA and CDR2 YSYEKL. DNA for the CDR3: TGCGCCAGCAGCCAAGATGCAGGACAGACTAATGAAAAACTGTTTTTT. Translating gives CASSQDAGQTNEKLFF.

The rearrangement joins TRBV6-5 to TRBJ1-4; TRBD1 agrees at 9 bases. The germline V gene has CDR1 MNHEY and CDR2 SVGAGI. The CDR3 runs to 15 residues. The J segment lost 10 bases and the V segment lost 0 bases, leaving 6 bases of the junction unmatched. DNA of the CDR3: TGTGCCAGCAGTTACTCGCTGGGACAGGGAGGAAAACTGTTTTTT. This sequence encodes CASSYSLGQGGKLFF.